One sample yielded the 8 T cell receptor beta chains listed below, sequenced in a study of T cell changes during pregnancy in multiple sclerosis. Profiling relied on immunoSEQ multiplex PCR, and the TCRdb table lists in-frame clones only, not all of them. The sample contains about 68,000 clones, 75% to 95% of which appear only once. The specimen was peripheral blood, collected in the third trimester of pregnancy. The source is a female donor with multiple sclerosis, enrolled in a pregnancy study.

The chain is built from TRBV19 and TRBJ1-2; D perhaps matches TRBD1 (5 bases). V shed 3 bases and J shed 8 bases, with 13 bases lying between them. CDR1 LNHDA and CDR2 SQIVND come from the germline V gene (reference sequence). The CDR3 loop spans 13 amino acids. The CDR3 here is CASSIGQGDGYTF. DNA for the CDR3: TGTGCCAGTAGTATTGGGCAGGGCGACGGCTACACCTTC. Looking up the rest from reference TRBV19 and TRBJ1-2 gives the full variable domain: DGGITQSPKYLFRKEGQNVTLSCEQNLNHDAMYWYRQDPGQGLRLIYYSQIVNDFQKGDIAEGYSVSREKKESFPLTVTSAQKNPTAFYLCASSIGQGDGYTFGSGTRLTVV.

The CDR3 sequence is CATSPRGQSGNTIYF. CDR3 nucleotides: TGTGCCACCAGCCCGCGGGGGCAGTCTGGAAACACCATATATTTT. The chain has TRBV15 and TRBJ1-3; maybe TRBD1 (6 bases). Trimming removed 5 bases at V and 1 base at J, with 12 bases between. The germline CDR1 and CDR2 sequences are LNHNV and YYDKDF (reference sequence). This CDR3 contains 15 residues.

This chain connects TRBV5-1 to TRBJ2-5, with TRBD1 identical over 7 bases. This CDR3 has 15 residues. The trim removed 1 base at V and 5 bases at J, leaving 8 bases unmatched. Germline V CDR1 and CDR2: SGHRS, YFSETQ. The CDR3 nucleotides are TGCGCCAGCAGCTTGTCCGGGGAAGGGGGCGAGACCCAGTACTTC. It specifies CASSLSGEGGETQYF.

In nucleotides, the CDR3 is TGTGCCAGCAGCTTAGTGCGTCATAGCAATCAGCCCCAGCATTTT. This translates into CASSLVRHSNQPQHF. The V call is TRBV7-8, the J call TRBJ1-5; D ambiguous. The V gene lost 1 base and the J gene lost 0 bases, with 7 bases spanning the gap. Germline V CDR1 and CDR2: SGHVS, FQNEAQ. The CDR3 contains 15 residues.

J is TRBJ1-2 and V is TRBV9, with D hard to call. CDR3 length: 13 residues. CDR1 is SGDLS, CDR2 YYNGEE, per germline. V dropped 2 bases and J dropped 2 bases, with 7 bases sitting between them. The CDR3 region is CASSVVRNYGYTF. The CDR3 DNA is TGTGCCAGCAGCGTCGTACGGAACTATGGCTACACCTTC.

This chain connects TRBV19 to TRBJ1-5; possible D gene TRBD1, 6 bases. This CDR3 region has 14 residues. Per the germline V gene, CDR1 is LNHDA and CDR2 is SQIVND (reference sequence). Trimming stripped 1 base from V and 3 bases from J, with 7 bases between. CDR3 region: CASSIGGPNQPQHF. CDR3 nucleotides: TGTGCCAGTAGTATAGGGGGGCCCAATCAGCCCCAGCATTTT.

The rearrangement joins TRBV27 to TRBJ1-3, with D possibly being TRBD1 (6 bases). The CDR3 spans 19 residues. The germline V gene encodes CDR1 MNHEY and CDR2 SMNVEV (reference sequence). With 5 bases removed from V and 3 bases from J, the gap between germline ends came to 26 bases. In nucleotides, the CDR3 is TGTGCCAGCAGTCCAACACCACCCCAGACAGGTTCCCTTGGAAACACCATATATTTT. As protein: CASSPTPPQTGSLGNTIYF.

The chain joins TRBV6-1 to TRBJ2-1; 9 nucleotides agree with TRBD1. Germline CDR1 MNHNS, CDR2 SASEGT. The V and J ends lost 4 bases and 10 bases, in that order; junction bases with no gene match: 5. CDR3 length equals 13 residues. The CDR3 is CASSAPQGAEQFF. CDR3 sequence (DNA): TGTGCCAGCAGTGCCCCACAGGGGGCCGAGCAGTTCTTC.